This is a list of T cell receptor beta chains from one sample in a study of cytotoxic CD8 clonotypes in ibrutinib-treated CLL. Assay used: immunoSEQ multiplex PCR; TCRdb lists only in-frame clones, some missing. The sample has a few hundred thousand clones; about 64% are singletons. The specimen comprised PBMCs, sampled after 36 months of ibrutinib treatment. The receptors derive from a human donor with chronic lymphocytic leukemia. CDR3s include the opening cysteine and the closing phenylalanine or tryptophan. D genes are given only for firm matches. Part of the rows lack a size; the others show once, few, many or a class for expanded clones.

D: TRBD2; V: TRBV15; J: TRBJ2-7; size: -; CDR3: CATSRELAATYEQYF; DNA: TGTGCCACCAGCAGAGAGCTAGCGGCAACCTACGAGCAGTACTTC
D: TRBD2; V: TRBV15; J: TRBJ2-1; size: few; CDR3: CATSRDPLAGASSYNEQFF; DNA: TGTGCCACCAGCAGAGACCCACTAGCGGGGGCCAGCTCCTACAATGAGCAGTTCTTC
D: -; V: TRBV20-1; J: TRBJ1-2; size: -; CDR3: CSASSGMARTF; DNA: TGCAGTGCTAGTTCGGGGATGGCTCGAACCTTC
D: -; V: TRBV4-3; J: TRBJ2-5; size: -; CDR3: CASSQDRGGETQYF; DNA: TGCGCCAGCAGCCAAGATCGGGGCGGAGAGACCCAGTACTTC
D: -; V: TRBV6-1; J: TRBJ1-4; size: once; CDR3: CASSELSGSNEKLFF; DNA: TGTGCCAGCAGTGAATTGTCAGGGTCGAATGAAAAACTGTTTTTT
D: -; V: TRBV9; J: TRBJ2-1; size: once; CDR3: CASSQPPRHNEQFF; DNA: TGTGCCAGCAGCCAACCCCCAAGGCACAATGAGCAGTTCTTC
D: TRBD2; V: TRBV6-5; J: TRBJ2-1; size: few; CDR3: CASSYGGAGASDEQFF; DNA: TGTGCCAGCAGTTACGGTGGAGCGGGGGCCTCGGATGAGCAGTTCTTC
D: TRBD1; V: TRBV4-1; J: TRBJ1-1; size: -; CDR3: CASSLVGDRDTEAFF; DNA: TGCGCCAGCAGCTTGGTGGGGGACAGGGACACTGAAGCTTTCTTT
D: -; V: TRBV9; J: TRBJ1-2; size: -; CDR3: CASNSGGSNYGYTF; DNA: TGTGCCAGCAATTCCGGGGGATCGAACTATGGCTACACCTTC
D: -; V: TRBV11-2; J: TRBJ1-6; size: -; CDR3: CASSLVVGSPLHF; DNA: TGTGCCAGCAGCTTAGTTGTCGGTTCACCCCTCCACTTT
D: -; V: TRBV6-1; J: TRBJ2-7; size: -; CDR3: CASSPGPYEQYF; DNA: TGTGCCAGCAGCCCGGGTCCCTACGAGCAGTACTTC
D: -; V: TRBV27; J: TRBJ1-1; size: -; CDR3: CASSFSANTEAFF; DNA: TGTGCCAGCAGTTTCTCGGCGAACACTGAAGCTTTCTTT
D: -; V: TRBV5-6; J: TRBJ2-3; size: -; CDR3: CASSFRRRGPTDTQYF; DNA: TGTGCCAGCAGCTTCCGCAGACGAGGACCTACAGATACGCAGTATTTT
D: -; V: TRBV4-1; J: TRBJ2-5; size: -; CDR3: CASSQDAGQETQYF; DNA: TGCGCCAGCAGCCAAGATGCGGGACAAGAGACCCAGTACTTC
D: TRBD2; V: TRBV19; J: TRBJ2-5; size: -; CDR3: CASSPSGETQYF; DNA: TGTGCCAGTAGCCCTAGCGGAGAGACCCAGTACTTC
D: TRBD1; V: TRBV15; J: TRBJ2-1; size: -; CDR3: CATSKGQYNEQFF; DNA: TGTGCCACCAGCAAGGGACAGTACAATGAGCAGTTCTTC
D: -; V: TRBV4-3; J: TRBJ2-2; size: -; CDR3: CASSQRAWDVTGELFF; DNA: TGCGCCAGCAGCCAAAGAGCCTGGGACGTGACCGGGGAGCTGTTTTTT
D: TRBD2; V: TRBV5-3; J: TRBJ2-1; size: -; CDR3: CARSSTSGSRDEQFF; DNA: TGTGCCAGAAGTTCCACTAGCGGGAGTAGGGATGAGCAGTTCTTC
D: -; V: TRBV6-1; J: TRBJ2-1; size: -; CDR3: CASQWTKANEQFF; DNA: TGTGCCAGCCAATGGACCAAGGCCAATGAGCAGTTCTTC
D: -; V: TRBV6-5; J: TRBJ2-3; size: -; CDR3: CASSYASPTDTQYF; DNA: TGTGCCAGCAGTTACGCTAGCCCCACAGATACGCAGTATTTT
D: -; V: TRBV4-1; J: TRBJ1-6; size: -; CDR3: CASSPSGHQNSPLHF; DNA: TGCGCCAGCAGCCCGTCCGGACACCAAAATTCACCCCTCCACTTT
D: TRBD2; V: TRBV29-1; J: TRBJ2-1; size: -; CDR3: CSGRLANYNEQFF; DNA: TGCAGCGGAAGACTAGCCAATTACAATGAGCAGTTCTTC
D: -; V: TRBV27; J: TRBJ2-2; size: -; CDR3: CASSLVWGRANTGELFF; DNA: TGTGCCAGCAGCCTCGTCTGGGGCAGAGCGAACACCGGGGAGCTGTTTTTT
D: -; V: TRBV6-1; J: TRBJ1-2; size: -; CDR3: CASSEKGNGYTF; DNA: TGTGCCAGCAGTGAAAAAGGGAATGGCTACACCTTC
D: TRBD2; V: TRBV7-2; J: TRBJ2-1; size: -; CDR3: CASTHSGRYNEQFF; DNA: TGTGCCAGCACCCATAGCGGGAGATACAATGAGCAGTTCTTC
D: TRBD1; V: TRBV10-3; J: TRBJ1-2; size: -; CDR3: CAISEIRDRGPNYGYTF; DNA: TGTGCCATCAGTGAAATCCGGGACAGGGGTCCCAACTATGGCTACACCTTC
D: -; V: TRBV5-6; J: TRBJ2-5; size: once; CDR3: CASSWGDYQETQYF; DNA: TGTGCCAGCAGCTGGGGGGACTACCAAGAGACCCAGTACTTC